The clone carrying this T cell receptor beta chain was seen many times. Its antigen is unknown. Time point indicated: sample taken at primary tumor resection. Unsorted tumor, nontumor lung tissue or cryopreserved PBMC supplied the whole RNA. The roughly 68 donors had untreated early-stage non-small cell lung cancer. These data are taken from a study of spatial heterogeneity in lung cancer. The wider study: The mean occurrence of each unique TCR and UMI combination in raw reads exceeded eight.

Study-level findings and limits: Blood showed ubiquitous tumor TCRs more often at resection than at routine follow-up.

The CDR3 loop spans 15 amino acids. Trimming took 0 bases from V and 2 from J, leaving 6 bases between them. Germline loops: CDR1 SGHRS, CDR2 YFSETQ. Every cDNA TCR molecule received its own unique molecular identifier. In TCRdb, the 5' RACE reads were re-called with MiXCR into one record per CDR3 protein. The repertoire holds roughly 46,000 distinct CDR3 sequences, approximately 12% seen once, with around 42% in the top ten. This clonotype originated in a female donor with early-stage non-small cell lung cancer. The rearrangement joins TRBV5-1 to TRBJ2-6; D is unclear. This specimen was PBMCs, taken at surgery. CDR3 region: CASSLDEAGANVLTF. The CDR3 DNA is TGCGCCAGCAGCTTGGACGAGGCTGGGGCCAACGTCCTGACTTTC.